Each of the 15 T cell receptor beta chains below was sequenced from the same sample in a study of post-analysis software for immune sequencing data. General observations from the study: When patients were compared with controls, about five TRBV segments were more frequent, TRBV5-6, TRBV5-1 and TRBV20-1 among them.

Unique molecular identifiers were built into the TCR beta cDNA libraries. MiXCR, applied by TCRdb to the PCR reads, yields one record per CDR3 protein. This table has approximately 360,000 distinct CDR3 sequences, around 37% appearing once. Their recognized antigens are unknown. Material for sequencing was blood. The source of these receptors is a girl under 18 with multiple sclerosis.

The rearrangement uses TRBV5-1 and TRBJ2-2; D is unclear. Germline lookup yields CDR1 SGHRS and CDR2 YFSETQ. V was clipped by 4 bases and J by 7 bases, with 11 bases between them. The CDR3 is made up of 13 amino acids. In DNA, the CDR3 is TGCGCCAGCAGCGACATACCGGACGGGGAGCTGTTTTTT. Its translation is CASSDIPDGELFF.

The chain combines TRBV12-3 or TRBV12-4 with TRBJ2-1; D perhaps matches TRBD2 (6 bases). The V end lost 1 base, the J end lost 10 bases, and 17 bases lay between the germline ends. The CDR3 is made up of 15 amino acids. The CDR3 spells CASSLGRLGVGEQFF. The CDR3 region has the DNA TGTGCCAGCAGTTTAGGGAGACTAGGAGTTGGGGAGCAGTTCTTC.

This clonotype was seen repeatedly, ten times or more. The V gene is TRBV9, the J gene TRBJ2-5, with D perhaps matching TRBD1 (6 bases). The CDR3 has 12 residues. CDR1 SGDLS and CDR2 YYNGEE come from the germline V gene. Trimming removed 7 bases from V and 5 bases from J, with 12 bases in between. The CDR3 nucleotides are TGTGCCAGCCCCCAGAGGGGGGAGACCCAGTACTTC. Amino acid sequence: CASPQRGETQYF.

V and J are TRBV6-5 and TRBJ1-2; 8 positions agree with TRBD1. The CDR3 spans 13 residues. The J segment lost 6 bases and the V segment lost 4 bases, leaving 4 bases of the junction unmatched. The germline V gene has CDR1 MNHEY and CDR2 SVGAGI. CDR3 sequence: CASSSQGDHGYTF. The CDR3 nucleotides are TGTGCCAGCAGTTCACAGGGGGACCATGGCTACACCTTC.

The rearrangement uses TRBV27 and TRBJ2-1; perhaps TRBD1 as D (5 bases). This CDR3 is 15 amino acids long. Trimming removed 0 bases from V and 8 bases from J, with 14 bases in between. Germline V gene lookup returns CDR1 MNHEY and CDR2 SMNVEV (reference sequence). CDR3 nucleotide sequence: TGTGCCAGCAGTTTATCTGGACACGCATTTGATGAGCAGTTCTTC. Translating gives CASSLSGHAFDEQFF.

This clonotype was counted many times. The chain recombines TRBV7-2 with TRBJ2-1; no clear D gene. The CDR3 is 13 amino acids. CDR1 SGHTA and CDR2 FQGNSA come from the germline V gene. Trimming shortened V by 1 base and J by 4 bases, and 5 bases separated the two germline ends. CDR3 amino acids: CASSLDRYNEQFF. DNA for the CDR3: TGTGCCAGCAGCTTAGACCGGTACAATGAGCAGTTCTTC.

The chain is built from TRBV6-1 and TRBJ1-1; 7 bases line up with TRBD1. Germline V gene lookup returns CDR1 MNHNS and CDR2 SASEGT. The CDR3 totals 14 residues. J was trimmed by 2 bases and V by 5 bases; bases with no gene match: 5. DNA for the CDR3: TGTGCCAGCAGTACCGACAGGGACAACACTGAAGCTTTCTTT. It encodes CASSTDRDNTEAFF.

On this clonotype itself: At one end, the junction sequence differs from germline, possibly due to a read error. CDR3 amino acids: CASSLGRDGYNEQFF. The CDR3 DNA follows: TGTGCCAGCAGTTTAGGGAGGGACGGCTACAATGAGCAGTTCTTC. The rearrangement uses TRBV11-2 and TRBJ2-1; 7 positions agree with TRBD2. The germline V gene encodes CDR1 SGHAT and CDR2 FQNNGV. The CDR3 totals 15 residues.

Only a few counts were recorded for this clonotype. The V gene is TRBV20-1, the J gene TRBJ2-1, with unresolved D. In germline, CDR1 is DFQATT, CDR2 SNEGSKA (reference sequence). The CDR3 consists of 13 residues. V gave up 1 base and J gave up 6 bases, with 10 bases separating them. CDR3 region: CSARAMALNEQFF. CDR3 DNA: TGCAGTGCTAGAGCGATGGCCCTCAATGAGCAGTTCTTC.

The rearrangement links TRBV27 to TRBJ2-7, with unresolved D. Germline-derived CDR1 and CDR2 are MNHEY and SMNVEV (reference sequence). This CDR3 is built from 15 residues. Trimming stripped 5 bases from V and 2 bases from J, with 16 bases between. As DNA, the CDR3 is TGTGCCAGCAGTAGGATGGGGAAAGGAGCCTACGAGCAGTACTTC. This codes for CASSRMGKGAYEQYF.

The chain combines TRBV7-9 with TRBJ1-6; 7 positions agree with TRBD1. The germline V gene encodes CDR1 SEHNR and CDR2 FQNEAQ (reference sequence). The CDR3 runs 15 residues. Losses at the gene ends were 3 bases for V and 6 bases for J; bases not matched to a gene: 5. The CDR3 spells CASSFDRVGNSPLHF. CDR3 bases: TGTGCCAGCAGCTTCGACAGGGTCGGTAATTCACCCCTCCACTTT. Combining the CDR3 with reference TRBV7-9 and TRBJ1-6 gives the whole variable domain DTGVSQNPRHKITKRGQNVTFRCDPISEHNRLYWYRQTLGQGPEFLTYFQNEAQLEKSRLLSDRFSAERPKGSFSTLEIQRTEQGDSAMYLCASSFDRVGNSPLHFGNGTRLTVT.

The chain recombines TRBV12-3 or TRBV12-4 with TRBJ1-2; no clear D. The length of the CDR3 is 17 residues. Trimming shortened V by 1 base and J by 6 bases, and 21 bases separated the two germline ends. The CDR3 coding sequence is TGTGCCAGCAGTTTAGGGGTCCGAAGCCTCGCCGAAAATGGCTACACCTTC. It is translated as CASSLGVRSLAENGYTF.

In this sample, this clonotype turned up a few times. This chain connects TRBV7-9 to TRBJ2-4, with a possible D match to TRBD2 (6 bases). The V end was cut by 8 bases, the J end by 5 bases, with 13 bases between. The CDR3 length is 13 residues. Germline CDR1 SEHNR, CDR2 FQNEAQ (reference sequence). CDR3 DNA sequence: TGTGCCAGCGGGGACTCAGGCGAAAACATTCAGTACTTC. Translating it yields CASGDSGENIQYF.

This chain joins TRBV12-3 or TRBV12-4 and TRBJ2-3, with D perhaps TRBD1 (6 bases). Trimming removed 2 bases from V and 4 bases from J, with 19 bases in between. The CDR3 totals 17 residues. The chain's CDR3 is CASSLRDRLEKADTQYF. Here the CDR3 DNA reads TGTGCCAGCAGTTTAAGAGACAGGCTAGAAAAAGCAGATACGCAGTATTTT.

The chain carries TRBV5-1 and TRBJ1-5; D not resolved. CDR1 is SGHRS and CDR2 is YFSETQ in the germline V gene. V gave up 0 bases and J gave up 5 bases, with 9 bases separating them. The CDR3 runs to 14 residues. CDR3 in amino acids: CASSLAGGYQPQHF. The DNA for the CDR3 is TGCGCCAGCAGCTTGGCGGGCGGTTATCAGCCCCAGCATTTT.